This T cell receptor (beta chain) was observed in a study of CD8+CD57+ T cells in acquired aplastic anemia. Looking at the study overall: Sorted CD4+ and CD8+ cells gave a mean 3.2 ug DNA, range roughly 0.2 to 27.4 ug. Findings and caveats of the study: About 30 CD8+ CDR3 sequences occurred in both the patients and the controls.

V gave up 6 bases and J gave up 0 bases; unmatched junction bases: 4. The CDR3 contains 13 residues. Germline CDR1 reads DFQATT; CDR2 reads SNEGSKA (reference sequence). Concerning this clonotype itself: The antigen is not known.

Genomic DNA templated the TCR beta VDJ and CDR3 profiling. Via MiXCR, TCRdb re-called the reads, giving one row per CDR3 protein. This table has about 210,000 distinct CDR3 sequences, roughly 57% appearing once. V gene TRBV20-1 combines with J gene TRBJ1-2, with TRBD1 matching 7 bases. The receptor was isolated from a human donor in good health. Input material: sorted CD4+, CD8+, or CD8+CD57+ T cells (not recorded which) from PBMCs. DNA for the CDR3: TGCAGTGCCCGGGACAGCACTAACTATGGCTACACCTTC. It specifies CSARDSTNYGYTF.